This TCR beta chain comes out of a study of blood T cells in healthy people across ages. With respect to this clonotype: Its antigen is undetermined.

This CDR3 comprises 16 residues. In germline, CDR1 is MNHEY, CDR2 SVGEGT. The V and J ends lost 2 bases and 3 bases, in that order; junction bases with no gene match: 6. Next came a second PCR, run for about 6 to 11 cycles, which used a sample-barcoded 5' primer along with a J-beta primer mix. A template-switch adaptor that had 12 random nucleotides put a tag on each cDNA molecule. Per-sample output comprised a minimum of 2.5 million paired-end reads containing CDR3. Via MiXCR, TCRdb re-called the 5' RACE reads, giving one row per CDR3 protein. Here the sample spans about 1.1 million distinct CDR3 sequences, around two fifths being singletons. Regarding the study as a whole: The study could not conclusively compare naive and antigen-experienced cells, given its unsorted PBMCs.

The TCR was taken from a man between 18 and 35 years old in good health. The sample comprised blood. V gene TRBV6-2 or TRBV6-3 combines with J gene TRBJ2-3; 9 nucleotides match TRBD2. The CDR3: CASSYPLAGITDTQYF. The CDR3 nucleotides are TGTGCCAGCAGTTACCCACTAGCGGGTATAACAGATACGCAGTATTTT.